This entry lists 22 T cell receptor beta chains sequenced from one sample in a study of CD8 T cells in Susac syndrome. Random hexamers were used to reverse transcribe the RNA input (about 0.5 to 1 ug). One entry per CDR3 protein, called by TCRdb with MiXCR from the immunoSEQ multiplex PCR reads. The sample holds about 180,000 distinct CDR3 sequences; around 94% are singletons and the top ten take 0.099%. The sample consisted of CD4+ T cells from PBMCs. All receptors derive from a human donor with Susac syndrome.

CDR3 in DNA: TGTGCCAGCAGCGTTGGAGCAGAGGCGTACAATGAGCAGTTCTTC. It encodes CASSVGAEAYNEQFF. The chain has TRBV9 and TRBJ2-1; D uncertain. The CDR3 extends over 15 amino acids. V was pared by 2 bases and J by 4 bases, with 13 bases between. Looked up from germline, CDR1 is SGDLS and CDR2 is YYNGEE.

The rearrangement uses TRBV9 and TRBJ2-1; D is uncertain. Germline CDR1 SGDLS, CDR2 YYNGEE. Trimming cost V 0 bases and J 3 bases, with 4 bases left between them. The CDR3 totals 13 residues. The chain's CDR3 is CASSVDYYNEQFF. CDR3 coding DNA: TGTGCCAGCAGCGTAGATTACTACAATGAGCAGTTCTTC. The variable domain in full, with the rest retrieved from reference TRBV9 and TRBJ2-1, is DSGVTQTPKHLITATGQRVTLRCSPRSGDLSVYWYQQSLDQGLQFLIQYYNGEERAKGNILERFSAQQFPDLHSELNLSSLELGDSALYFCASSVDYYNEQFFGPGTRLTVL.

The V and J genes are TRBV30 and TRBJ1-1, with 11 nucleotides matching TRBD1. From germline, CDR1 is GTSNPN and CDR2 SVGIG (reference sequence). Germline trimming cut 2 bases from V and 4 bases from J; bases unmatched to any gene: 3. CDR3 size: 14 residues. CDR3 protein: CAWSIGTGGTEAFF. The CDR3 DNA is TGTGCCTGGAGTATCGGGACAGGGGGCACTGAAGCTTTCTTT.

This chain uses TRBV30 with TRBJ2-1, with D uncertain. The V end was cut by 3 bases, the J end by 4 bases, with 13 bases between. Germline assignment: CDR1 GTSNPN and CDR2 SVGIG (reference sequence). CDR3 length: 14 amino acids. The CDR3 nucleotides are TGTGCCTGGAGCCTCTATAGCCGTTACAATGAGCAGTTCTTC. It translates to CAWSLYSRYNEQFF.

This chain connects TRBV5-3 to TRBJ2-2; 13 positions match TRBD2. TRBV5-3 is filed as an ORF, its function uncertain. Germline trimming cut 3 bases from V and 4 bases from J; bases unmatched to any gene: 15. The CDR3 is made up of 20 amino acids. CDR3 sequence reads: CARSSSTGTSGIIGTGELFF. For the CDR3, the DNA is TGTGCCAGAAGCTCTTCGACCGGGACTAGCGGGATCATAGGCACCGGGGAGCTGTTTTTT.

The gene calls are TRBV27 and TRBJ1-1, with a weak D call TRBD1 (5 bases). V was clipped by 5 bases and J by 8 bases, with 12 bases between them. Germline assignment: CDR1 MNHEY and CDR2 SMNVEV (reference sequence). CDR3 length equals 12 residues. The chain's CDR3 is CASSDRGPEAFF. The CDR3 coding sequence is TGTGCCAGCAGTGATCGGGGCCCCGAAGCTTTCTTT.

This chain links TRBV20-1 with TRBJ2-5, with a possible D match to TRBD2 (6 bases). In germline, CDR1 is DFQATT, CDR2 SNEGSKA (reference sequence). V was shortened by 3 bases and J by 2 bases, with 13 bases between the two germline ends. The CDR3 covers 14 residues. DNA of the CDR3: TGCAGTGCTAGTTTCCCGGGGGTACAAGAGACCCAGTACTTC. It translates to CSASFPGVQETQYF.

The J gene is TRBJ2-1, the V gene TRBV12-3 or TRBV12-4; TRBD2 agrees at 10 bases. The CDR3 has 15 amino acids. The J segment lost 7 bases and the V segment lost 3 bases, leaving 6 bases of the junction unmatched. CDR3 bases: TGTGCCAGCAGTTTGTTAGCGGGAGGTTGGAATGAGCAGTTCTTC. Translated: CASSLLAGGWNEQFF.

The rearrangement uses TRBV4-1 and TRBJ1-4, with 9 nucleotides matching TRBD1. Unmatched junction bases numbered 2, after V lost 0 bases and J lost 0 bases. Germline loops: CDR1 MGHRA, CDR2 YSYEKL. This CDR3 comprises 17 residues. CDR3 nucleotides: TGCGCCAGCAGCCAAGATGGGACAGGGCCAACTAATGAAAAACTGTTTTTT. It is translated as CASSQDGTGPTNEKLFF.

V is TRBV7-8 and J is TRBJ1-2; 9 nucleotides agree with TRBD1. The V gene's germline CDR1 is SGHVS and CDR2 FQNEAQ. CDR3 length: 17 residues. V lost 2 bases and J lost 3; bases outside the gene matches: 10. The DNA of the CDR3 is TGTGCCAGCAGCTTATATCGAACAGGGGGCGAGGACTATGGCTACACCTTC. Its protein product is CASSLYRTGGEDYGYTF.

The chain links TRBV5-1 to TRBJ2-2, with D uncertain. Trimming removed 9 bases at V and 0 bases at J, with 12 bases between. The CDR3 has 14 residues. Per the germline V gene, CDR1 is SGHRS and CDR2 is YFSETQ. The CDR3, as DNA: TGCGCCACCCAGGATCTGGCGAACACCGGGGAGCTGTTTTTT. Its protein product is CATQDLANTGELFF. The complete variable domain, with remaining parts taken from reference TRBV5-1 and TRBJ2-2, reads KAGVTQTPRYLIKTRGQQVTLSCSPISGHRSVSWYQQTPGQGLQFLFEYFSETQRNKGNFPGRFSGRQFSNSRSEMNVSTLELGDSALYLCATQDLANTGELFFGEGSRLTVL.

This rearrangement joins TRBV6-6 to TRBJ2-1, with D possibly TRBD2 on 5 matching bases. V lost 0 bases and J 5 bases, leaving 14 bases between the germline ends. The CDR3 has 16 amino acids. Germline assignment: CDR1 MNHNY and CDR2 SVGAGI (reference sequence). For the CDR3, the DNA is TGTGCCAGCAGTTACTCGGGGAGCGGCGGAAACAATGAGCAGTTCTTC. This gives the protein CASSYSGSGGNNEQFF.

V is TRBV23-1 and J is TRBJ1-2; the D is unclear. TRBV23-1 is annotated as an ORF whose role is uncertain. The CDR3 extends over 14 amino acids. Deletions cut 0 bases from V and 7 bases from J, with 12 bases between. This chain's CDR3 is CASSQSSHIRGYTF. The DNA of the CDR3 is TGCGCCAGCAGTCAATCATCGCACATCCGTGGCTACACCTTC.

V and J are TRBV11-1 and TRBJ2-3; 13 positions agree with TRBD2. Germline values: CDR1 SGHAT, CDR2 FQDESV (reference sequence). This CDR3 has 16 residues. V shed 3 bases and J 6 bases; nucleotides not matched to a gene: 6. The chain's CDR3 is CASSFTTSGGFDTQYF. CDR3 DNA sequence: TGTGCCAGCAGCTTCACGACTAGCGGGGGGTTTGATACGCAGTATTTT. Using reference TRBV11-1 and TRBJ2-3 for the parts outside the CDR3, the full variable domain is EAEVAQSPRYKITEKSQAVAFWCDPISGHATLYWYRQILGQGPELLVQFQDESVVDDSQLPKDRFSAERLKGVDSTLKIQPAELGDSAMYLCASSFTTSGGFDTQYFGPGTRLTVL.

The CDR3 coding sequence is TGTGCCAGGGGGGGAGACTACGAGCAGTACTTC. It translates to CARGGDYEQYF. The rearrangement links TRBV9 to TRBJ2-7; maybe TRBD2 (6 bases). V shed 8 bases and J shed 3 bases, with 9 bases lying between them. CDR1 and CDR2 from the germline V gene are SGDLS and YYNGEE. CDR3 length: 11 residues.

The J gene is TRBJ2-1, the V gene TRBV3-1, with D unclear. V was shortened by 4 bases and J by 12 bases, with 13 bases between the two germline ends. CDR3 size: 12 residues. CDR1 is LGHDT and CDR2 is YNNKEL in the germline V gene (reference sequence). CDR3 DNA: TGTGCCAGCAGCCTTCTCCAGCAAGGGCAGTTCTTC. Residues: CASSLLQQGQFF.

V usage is TRBV7-9 and J usage is TRBJ2-3; possibly TRBD2 for D (5 bases). Deletions cut 5 bases from V and 0 bases from J, with 9 bases between. CDR3 length: 14 amino acids. Germline assignment: CDR1 SEHNR and CDR2 FQNEAQ (reference sequence). As DNA, the CDR3 is TGTGCCAGCAGCCGAGCGGCTAGCACAGATACGCAGTATTTT. Its protein is CASSRAASTDTQYF. The full variable domain, completed using reference TRBV7-9 and TRBJ2-3, is DTGVSQNPRHKITKRGQNVTFRCDPISEHNRLYWYRQTLGQGPEFLTYFQNEAQLEKSRLLSDRFSAERPKGSFSTLEIQRTEQGDSAMYLCASSRAASTDTQYFGPGTRLTVL.

This chain connects TRBV20-1 to TRBJ2-1; 9 nucleotides line up with TRBD2. The CDR3 has 14 residues. V was clipped by 4 bases and J by 8 bases; unmatched bases: 9. Looked up from germline, CDR1 is DFQATT and CDR2 is SNEGSKA (reference sequence). DNA for the CDR3: TGCAGTGCTAAGGGCGGGAGGGCCCCCGATGAGCAGTTCTTC. Protein: CSAKGGRAPDEQFF.

V gene TRBV15 combines with J gene TRBJ2-3; D may match TRBD1 or TRBD2 (5 bases each). Germline assignment: CDR1 LNHNV and CDR2 YYDKDF (reference sequence). The CDR3 sequence is 15 residues long. Trimming removed 5 bases from V and 6 bases from J, with 18 bases in between. CDR3 in amino acids: CATSGPGRSRDTQYF. Written as DNA, the CDR3 is TGTGCCACCAGCGGCCCGGGGCGTTCTCGGGATACGCAGTATTTT.

J is TRBJ2-5 and V is TRBV5-1, with 13 bases aligning to TRBD2. Germline CDR1 reads SGHRS; CDR2 reads YFSETQ. This CDR3 is built from 14 residues. Trimming at V came to 4 bases and at J to 5 bases, leaving 2 bases not matched to a gene. The DNA of the CDR3 is TGCGCCAGCAGCACGACTAGCGGGAGGGAGACCCAGTACTTC. The encoded protein is CASSTTSGRETQYF. Together with reference TRBV5-1 and TRBJ2-5, the CDR3 gives the full variable domain: KAGVTQTPRYLIKTRGQQVTLSCSPISGHRSVSWYQQTPGQGLQFLFEYFSETQRNKGNFPGRFSGRQFSNSRSEMNVSTLELGDSALYLCASSTTSGRETQYFGPGTRLLVL.

V is TRBV20-1 and J is TRBJ2-1; 13 nucleotides agree with TRBD2. The CDR3 has 14 residues. The germline V gene encodes CDR1 DFQATT and CDR2 SNEGSKA (reference sequence). The V and J ends lost 6 bases and 6 bases, in that order; junction bases with no gene match: 5. The CDR3 spells CSANGLAGANEQFF. The CDR3 DNA is TGCAGTGCGAATGGACTAGCGGGAGCCAATGAGCAGTTCTTC.

The J gene is TRBJ2-3, the V gene TRBV5-1; TRBD1 is a possible D gene (6 bases). Germline V gene lookup returns CDR1 SGHRS and CDR2 YFSETQ. This CDR3 is built from 15 residues. Trimming took off 4 bases at V and 1 base at J, with 13 bases between the two ends. The CDR3 is CASSEGTRRTDTQYF. CDR3 bases: TGCGCCAGCAGCGAGGGGACAAGACGCACAGATACGCAGTATTTT.